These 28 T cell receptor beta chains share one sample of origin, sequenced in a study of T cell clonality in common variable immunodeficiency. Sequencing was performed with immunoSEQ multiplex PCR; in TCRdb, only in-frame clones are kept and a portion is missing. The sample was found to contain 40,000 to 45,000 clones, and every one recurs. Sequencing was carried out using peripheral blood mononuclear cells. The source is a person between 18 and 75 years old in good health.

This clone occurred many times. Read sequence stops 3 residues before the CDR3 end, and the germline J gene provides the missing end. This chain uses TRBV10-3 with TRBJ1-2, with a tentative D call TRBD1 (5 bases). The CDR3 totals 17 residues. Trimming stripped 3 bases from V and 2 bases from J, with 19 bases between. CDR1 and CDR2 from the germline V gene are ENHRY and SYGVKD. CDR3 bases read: TGTGCCATCAGTGATCAACGTGCTCAGGGCCCGAACTATGGC. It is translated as CAISDQRAQGPNYG. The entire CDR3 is CAISDQRAQGPNYGYTF.

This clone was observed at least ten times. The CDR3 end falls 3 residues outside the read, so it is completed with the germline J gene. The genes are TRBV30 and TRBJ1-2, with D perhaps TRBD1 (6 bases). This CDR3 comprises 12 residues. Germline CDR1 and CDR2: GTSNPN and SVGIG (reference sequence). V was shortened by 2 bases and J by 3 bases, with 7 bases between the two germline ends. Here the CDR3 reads CAWSSGDYGYTF. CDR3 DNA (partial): TGTGCCTGGAGTTCAGGGGACTATGGC.

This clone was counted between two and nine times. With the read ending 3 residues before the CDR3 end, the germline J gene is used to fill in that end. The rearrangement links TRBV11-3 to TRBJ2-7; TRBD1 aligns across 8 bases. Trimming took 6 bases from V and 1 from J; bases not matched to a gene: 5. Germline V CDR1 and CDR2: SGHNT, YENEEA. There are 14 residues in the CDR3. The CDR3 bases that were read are TGTGCCAGCAGTGCAGGGGGCTCATCCTACGAG. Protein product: CASSAGGSSYE. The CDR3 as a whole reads CASSAGGSSYEQYF.

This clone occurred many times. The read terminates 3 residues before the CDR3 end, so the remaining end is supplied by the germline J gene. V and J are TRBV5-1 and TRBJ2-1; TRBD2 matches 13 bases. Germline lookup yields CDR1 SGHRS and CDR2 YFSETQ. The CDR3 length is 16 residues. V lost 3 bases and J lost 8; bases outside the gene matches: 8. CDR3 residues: CASSWTLAGGAYEQFF. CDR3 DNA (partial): TGCGCCAGCAGCTGGACACTAGCGGGAGGGGCCTATGAG. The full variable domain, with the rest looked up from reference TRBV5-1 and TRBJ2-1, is KAGVTQTPRYLIKTRGQQVTLSCSPISGHRSVSWYQQTPGQGLQFLFEYFSETQRNKGNFPGRFSGRQFSNSRSEMNVSTLELGDSALYLCASSWTLAGGAYEQFFGPGTRLTVL.

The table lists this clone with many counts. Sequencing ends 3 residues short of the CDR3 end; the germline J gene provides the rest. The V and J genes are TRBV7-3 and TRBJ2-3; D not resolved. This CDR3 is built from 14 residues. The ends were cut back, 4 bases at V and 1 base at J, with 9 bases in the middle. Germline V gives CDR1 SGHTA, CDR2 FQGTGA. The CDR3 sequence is CASSWRAGTDTQYF. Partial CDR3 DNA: TGTGCCAGCAGCTGGCGTGCGGGCACAGATACG.

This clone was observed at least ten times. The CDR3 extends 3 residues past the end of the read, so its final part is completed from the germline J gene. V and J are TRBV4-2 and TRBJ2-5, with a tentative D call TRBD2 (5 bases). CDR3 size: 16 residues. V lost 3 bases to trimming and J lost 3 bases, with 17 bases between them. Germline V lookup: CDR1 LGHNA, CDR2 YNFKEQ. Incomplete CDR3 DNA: TGTGCCAGCAGCCATGGCCACCGGGGTGAGGAAGAGACC. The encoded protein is CASSHGHRGEEET. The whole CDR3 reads CASSHGHRGEEETQYF.

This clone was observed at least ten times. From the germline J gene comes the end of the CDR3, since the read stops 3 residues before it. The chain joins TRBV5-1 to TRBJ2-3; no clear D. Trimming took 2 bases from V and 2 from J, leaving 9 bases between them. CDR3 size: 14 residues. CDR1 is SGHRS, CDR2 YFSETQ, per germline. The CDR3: CASSFGALTDTQYF. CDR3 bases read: TGCGCCAGCAGCTTCGGAGCGCTCACAGATACG. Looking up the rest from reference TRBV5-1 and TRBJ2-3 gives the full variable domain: KAGVTQTPRYLIKTRGQQVTLSCSPISGHRSVSWYQQTPGQGLQFLFEYFSETQRNKGNFPGRFSGRQFSNSRSEMNVSTLELGDSALYLCASSFGALTDTQYFGPGTRLTVL.

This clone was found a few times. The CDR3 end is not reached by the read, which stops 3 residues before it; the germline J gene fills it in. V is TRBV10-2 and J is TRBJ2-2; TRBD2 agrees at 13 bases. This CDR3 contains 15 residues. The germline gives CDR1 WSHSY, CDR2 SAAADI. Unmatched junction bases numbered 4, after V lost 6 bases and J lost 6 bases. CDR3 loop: CASRLAGGPAGELFF. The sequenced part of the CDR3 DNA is TGCGCCAGCAGACTAGCGGGAGGGCCGGCCGGGGAG.

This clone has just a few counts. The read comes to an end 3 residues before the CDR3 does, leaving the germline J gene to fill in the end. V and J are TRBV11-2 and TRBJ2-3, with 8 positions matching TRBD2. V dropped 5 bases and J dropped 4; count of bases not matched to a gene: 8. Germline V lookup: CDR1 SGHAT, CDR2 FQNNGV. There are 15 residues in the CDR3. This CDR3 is CASSRRGGEADTQYF. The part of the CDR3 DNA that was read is TGTGCCAGCAGCCGTCGGGGGGGCGAAGCAGATACG.

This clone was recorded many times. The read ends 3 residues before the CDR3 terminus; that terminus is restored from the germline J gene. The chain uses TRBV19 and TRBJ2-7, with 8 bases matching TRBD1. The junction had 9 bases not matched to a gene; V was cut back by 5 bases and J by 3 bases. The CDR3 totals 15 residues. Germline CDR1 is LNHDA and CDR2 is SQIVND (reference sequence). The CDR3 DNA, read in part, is TGTGCCAGTAGTCCTCTGCCCGGGACAGGCTACGAG. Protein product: CASSPLPGTGYE. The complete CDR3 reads CASSPLPGTGYEQYF.

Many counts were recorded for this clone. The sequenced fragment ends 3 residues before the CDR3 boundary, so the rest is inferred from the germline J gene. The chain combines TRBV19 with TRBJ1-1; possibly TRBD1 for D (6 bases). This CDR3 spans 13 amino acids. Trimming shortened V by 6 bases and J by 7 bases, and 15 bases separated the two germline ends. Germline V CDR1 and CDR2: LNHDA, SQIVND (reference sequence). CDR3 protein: CASRPMGHREAFF. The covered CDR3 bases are TGTGCCAGTAGGCCCATGGGACACCGTGAA.

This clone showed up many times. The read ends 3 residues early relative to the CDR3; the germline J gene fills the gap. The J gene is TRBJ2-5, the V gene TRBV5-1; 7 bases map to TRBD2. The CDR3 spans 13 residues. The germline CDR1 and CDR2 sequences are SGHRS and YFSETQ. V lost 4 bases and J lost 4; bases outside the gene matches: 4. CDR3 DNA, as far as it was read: TGCGCCAGCAGCGGACTAGGTTCAGAGACC. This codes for CASSGLGSET. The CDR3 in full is CASSGLGSETQYF.

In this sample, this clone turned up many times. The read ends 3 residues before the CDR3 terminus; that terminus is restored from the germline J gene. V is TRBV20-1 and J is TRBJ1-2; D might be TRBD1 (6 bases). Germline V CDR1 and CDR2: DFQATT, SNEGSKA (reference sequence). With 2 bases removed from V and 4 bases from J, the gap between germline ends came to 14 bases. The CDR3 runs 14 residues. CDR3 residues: CSARRQEQPYGYTF. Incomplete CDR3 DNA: TGCAGTGCTAGACGACAGGAGCAGCCCTATGGC.

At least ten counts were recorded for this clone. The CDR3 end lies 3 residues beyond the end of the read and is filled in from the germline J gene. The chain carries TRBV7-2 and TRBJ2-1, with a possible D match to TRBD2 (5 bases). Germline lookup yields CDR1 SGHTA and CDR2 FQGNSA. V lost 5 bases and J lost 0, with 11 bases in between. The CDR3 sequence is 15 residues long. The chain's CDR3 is CASSRTGSSYNEQFF. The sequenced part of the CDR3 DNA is TGTGCCAGCAGCCGGACTGGGAGCTCCTACAATGAG.

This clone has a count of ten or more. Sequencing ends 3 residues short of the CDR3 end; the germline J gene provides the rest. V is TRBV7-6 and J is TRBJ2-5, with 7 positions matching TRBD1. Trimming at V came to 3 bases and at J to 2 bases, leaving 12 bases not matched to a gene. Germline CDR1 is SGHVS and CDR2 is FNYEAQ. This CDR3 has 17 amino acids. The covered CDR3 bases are TGTGCCAGCAGCTTTTTAACAGGGGCCGAGGGGCAAGAGACC. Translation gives CASSFLTGAEGQET. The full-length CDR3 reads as CASSFLTGAEGQETQYF.

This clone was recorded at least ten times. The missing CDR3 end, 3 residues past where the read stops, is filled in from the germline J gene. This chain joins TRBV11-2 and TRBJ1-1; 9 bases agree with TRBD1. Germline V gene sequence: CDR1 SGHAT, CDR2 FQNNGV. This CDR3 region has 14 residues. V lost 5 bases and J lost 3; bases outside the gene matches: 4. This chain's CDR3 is CASSPGQGYTEAFF. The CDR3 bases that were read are TGTGCCAGCAGCCCGGGACAGGGCTACACTGAA.

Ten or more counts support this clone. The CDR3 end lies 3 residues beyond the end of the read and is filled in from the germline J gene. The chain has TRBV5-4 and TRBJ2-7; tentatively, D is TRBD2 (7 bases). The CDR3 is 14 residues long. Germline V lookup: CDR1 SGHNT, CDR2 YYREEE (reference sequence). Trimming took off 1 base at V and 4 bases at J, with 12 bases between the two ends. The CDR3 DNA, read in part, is TGTGCCAGCAGCTTGAATCGGGGGGCATACGAG. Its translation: CASSLNRGAYE. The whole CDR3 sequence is CASSLNRGAYEQYF.

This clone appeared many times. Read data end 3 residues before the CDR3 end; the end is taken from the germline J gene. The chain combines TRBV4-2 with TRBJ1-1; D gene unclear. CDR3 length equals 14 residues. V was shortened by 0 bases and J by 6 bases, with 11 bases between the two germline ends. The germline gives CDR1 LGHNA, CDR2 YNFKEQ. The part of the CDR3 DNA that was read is TGTGCCAGCAGCCAAGAGGCGACATATCCTGAA. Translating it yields CASSQEATYPE. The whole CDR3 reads CASSQEATYPEAFF.

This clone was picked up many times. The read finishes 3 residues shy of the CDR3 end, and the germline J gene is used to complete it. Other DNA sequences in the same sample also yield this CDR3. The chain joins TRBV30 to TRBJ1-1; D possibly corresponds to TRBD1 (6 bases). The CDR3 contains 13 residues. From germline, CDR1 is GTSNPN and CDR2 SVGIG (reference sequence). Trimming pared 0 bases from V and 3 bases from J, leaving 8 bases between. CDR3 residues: CAWSVTGHTEAFF. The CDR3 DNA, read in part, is TGTGCCTGGAGTGTCACAGGGCACACTGAA.

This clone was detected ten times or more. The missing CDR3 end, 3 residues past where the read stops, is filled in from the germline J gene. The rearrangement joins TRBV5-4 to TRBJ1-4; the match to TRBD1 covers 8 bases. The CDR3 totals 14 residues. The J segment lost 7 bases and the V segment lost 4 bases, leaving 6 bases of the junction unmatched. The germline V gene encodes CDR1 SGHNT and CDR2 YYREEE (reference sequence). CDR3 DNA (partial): TGTGCCAGCAGCCGGACAGGGCTTGGTGAAAAA. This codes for CASSRTGLGEK. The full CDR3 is CASSRTGLGEKLFF.

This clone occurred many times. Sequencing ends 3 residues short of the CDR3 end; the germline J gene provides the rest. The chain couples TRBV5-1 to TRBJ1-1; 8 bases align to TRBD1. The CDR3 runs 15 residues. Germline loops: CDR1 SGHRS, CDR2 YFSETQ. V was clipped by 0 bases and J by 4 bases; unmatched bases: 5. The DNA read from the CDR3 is TGCGCCAGCAGCTTGGATGGGGACAGGACCACTGAA. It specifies CASSLDGDRTTE. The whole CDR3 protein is CASSLDGDRTTEAFF.

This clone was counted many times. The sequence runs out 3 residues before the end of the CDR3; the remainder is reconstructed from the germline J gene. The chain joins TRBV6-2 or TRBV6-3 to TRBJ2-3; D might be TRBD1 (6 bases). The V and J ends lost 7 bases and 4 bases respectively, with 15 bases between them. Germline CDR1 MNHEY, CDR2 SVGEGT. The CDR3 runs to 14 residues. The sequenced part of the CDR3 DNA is TGTGCCAGCACCACCCAAGGGGGAGCAGATACG. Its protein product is CASTTQGGADT. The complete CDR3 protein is CASTTQGGADTQYF.

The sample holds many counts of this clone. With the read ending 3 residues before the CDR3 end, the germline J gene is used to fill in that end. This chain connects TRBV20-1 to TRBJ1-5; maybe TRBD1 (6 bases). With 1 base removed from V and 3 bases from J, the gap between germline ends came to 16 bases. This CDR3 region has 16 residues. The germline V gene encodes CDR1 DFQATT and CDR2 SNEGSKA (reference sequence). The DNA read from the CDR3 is TGCAGTGCTAGAGGTCCGAGGGGGGGTAACAATCAGCCC. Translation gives CSARGPRGGNNQP. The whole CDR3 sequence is CSARGPRGGNNQPQHF.

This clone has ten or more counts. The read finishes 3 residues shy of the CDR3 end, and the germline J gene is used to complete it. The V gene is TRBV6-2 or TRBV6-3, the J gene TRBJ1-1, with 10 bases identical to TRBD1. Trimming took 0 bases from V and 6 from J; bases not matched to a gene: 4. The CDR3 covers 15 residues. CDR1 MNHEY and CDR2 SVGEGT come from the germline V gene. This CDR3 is CASSYSGTGAPEAFF. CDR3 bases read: TGTGCCAGCAGTTACTCAGGGACAGGGGCGCCTGAA.

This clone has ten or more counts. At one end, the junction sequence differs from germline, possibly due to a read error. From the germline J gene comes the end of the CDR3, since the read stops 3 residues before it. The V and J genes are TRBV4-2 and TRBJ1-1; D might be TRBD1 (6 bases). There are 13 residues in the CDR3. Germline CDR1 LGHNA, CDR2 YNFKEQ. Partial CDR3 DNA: TGCGCCAGCAGCCAAACTACAGGGAGTGAA. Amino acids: CASSQTTGSE. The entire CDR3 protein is CASSQTTGSEAFF.

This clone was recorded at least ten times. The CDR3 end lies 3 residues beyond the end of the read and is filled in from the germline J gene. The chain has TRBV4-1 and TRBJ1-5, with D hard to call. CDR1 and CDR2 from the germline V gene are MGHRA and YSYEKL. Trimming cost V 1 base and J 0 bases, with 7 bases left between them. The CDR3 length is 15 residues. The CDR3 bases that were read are TGCGCCAGCAGCCAAGTCACAAATAGCAATCAGCCC. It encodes CASSQVTNSNQP. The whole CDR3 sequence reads CASSQVTNSNQPQHF.

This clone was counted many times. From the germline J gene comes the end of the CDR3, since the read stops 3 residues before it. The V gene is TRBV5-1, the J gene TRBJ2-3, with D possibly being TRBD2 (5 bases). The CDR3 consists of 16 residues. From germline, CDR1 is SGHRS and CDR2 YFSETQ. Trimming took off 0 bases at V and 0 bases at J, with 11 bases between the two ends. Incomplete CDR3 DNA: TGCGCCAGCAGCTTGGCCAGACTAACTAGCACAGATACG. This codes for CASSLARLTSTDT. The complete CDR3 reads CASSLARLTSTDTQYF.

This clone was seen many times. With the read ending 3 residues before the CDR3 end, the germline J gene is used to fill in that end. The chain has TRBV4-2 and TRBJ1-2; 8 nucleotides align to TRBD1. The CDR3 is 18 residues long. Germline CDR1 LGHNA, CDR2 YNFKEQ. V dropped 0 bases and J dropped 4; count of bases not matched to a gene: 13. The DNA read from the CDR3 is TGTGCCAGCAGCCAAGAGGGGTCGCAGGGGGCGGGCGGCTATGGC. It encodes CASSQEGSQGAGGYG. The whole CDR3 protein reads CASSQEGSQGAGGYGYTF.